Presented here are 5 T cell receptor beta chains from one specimen sequenced in a study of blood T cells in healthy people across ages. Through a sample-barcoded 5' primer and a J-beta primer mix, a second PCR was run for roughly 6 to 12 cycles. TCRdb recomputed calls from the 5' RACE reads with MiXCR, one row per CDR3 protein. The table shows hundreds of thousands of distinct CDR3 sequences, with about 52% occurring only once. Sequencing was performed on blood. Receptor source: a woman aged 60-75 years in good health.

The rearrangement links TRBV2 to TRBJ2-3, with 9 bases matching TRBD2. The CDR3 consists of 16 residues. With V trimmed by 0 bases and J by 5 bases, 6 bases remained unmatched. Germline V CDR1 and CDR2: SNHLY, FYNNEI. In nucleotides, the CDR3 is TGTGCCAGCAGTGAAGCGCCGGGACTAGCAGTAGATACGCAGTATTTT. Its protein is CASSEAPGLAVDTQYF.

The rearrangement links TRBV28 to TRBJ2-7, with 8 bases that match TRBD2. The CDR3 runs to 15 residues. With 7 bases clipped from V and 4 bases from J, the junction kept 12 bases outside the gene matches. Germline V gene data show CDR1 as MDHEN and CDR2 as SYDVKM. The CDR3 sequence: CASNSTSGTRYEQYF. The CDR3 region has the DNA TGTGCCAGCAATTCAACTTCCGGGACTAGGTACGAGCAGTACTTC.

This chain uses TRBV3-1 with TRBJ2-1, with D hard to call. The V end was cut by 0 bases, the J end by 5 bases, with 14 bases between. Germline CDR1 reads LGHDT; CDR2 reads YNNKEL (reference sequence). The CDR3 has 16 amino acids. This chain's CDR3 is CASSQEWLFKNNEQFF. CDR3 nucleotide sequence: TGTGCCAGCAGCCAAGAGTGGCTATTCAAAAACAATGAGCAGTTCTTC.

This clonotype was seen once. The DNA for the CDR3 is TGTGCCAGCATACGCGACTTGGGCTCCGAGCAGTACTTC. This sequence encodes CASIRDLGSEQYF. The V call is TRBV2, the J call TRBJ2-7; D unclear. CDR1 is SNHLY, CDR2 FYNNEI, per germline. The CDR3 runs to 13 residues. The V and J ends lost 7 bases and 6 bases respectively, with 16 bases between them.

V is TRBV18 and J is TRBJ2-7, with D tentatively TRBD1 or TRBD2 (5 bases each). The CDR3 loop spans 14 amino acids. Trimming stripped 2 bases from V and 4 bases from J, with 12 bases between. Per germline, CDR1 KGHSH and CDR2 LQKENI. DNA of the CDR3: TGTGCCAGCTCACCATACGCCAGGGAGTACGAGCAGTACTTC. Protein: CASSPYAREYEQYF.